The rows below give T cell receptor beta chains drawn from one sample of a study of T-cell memory formation after mild COVID-19. Each CDR3 protein is one row after TCRdb ran MiXCR on the 5' RACE reads. Here the sample spans about 6,100 distinct CDR3 sequences, roughly 20% being singletons. The sample consisted of PBMCs or a T cell subset sorted from them (not recorded which). Receptors were obtained from an adult woman who had mild COVID-19 (a few samples of this study predate the infection). Cell type and time point are not known. Each CDR3 is given without its conserved first and last residue. Fields, in order: J gene, V gene, clone size, CDR3 protein. The listing skips clone size in some rows; elsewhere it reads once, few, many or a size class.

>TRBJ2-5|TRBV12-3/TRBV12-4|NA
ASSLADRKETQY
>TRBJ2-2|TRBV7-9|medium-sized
ASAPTGTANTGELF
>TRBJ2-3|TRBV15|many
ATSRYRDRGIGTDTQY
>TRBJ2-1|TRBV9|many
ASSVELSLAGDEQF
>TRBJ1-1|TRBV24-1|many
ATTVGTEAF
>TRBJ2-1|TRBV20-1|NA
SARWPNEQF
>TRBJ2-1|TRBV20-1|many
SAIHERTNQVHEQF
>TRBJ2-2|TRBV6-6|many
ASSYSWGAGELF
>TRBJ2-7|TRBV5-1|once
ASGGTGESYEQY
>TRBJ2-1|TRBV6-5|many
ASLGSGAENEQF
>TRBJ2-7|TRBV24-1|many
ATSVQDSYEQY
>TRBJ2-3|TRBV29-1|medium-sized
SVAADTQY
>TRBJ1-6|TRBV5-1|many
ASSFEGPINSPLH
>TRBJ2-7|TRBV5-1|NA
ASSLGGQGFYEQY
>TRBJ2-7|TRBV3-1|NA
ASSPGLAGGTYEQY
>TRBJ2-7|TRBV27|NA
ASRYRGLPGYEQY
>TRBJ1-1|TRBV6-2/TRBV6-3|medium-sized
ASSYWGQTAF
>TRBJ2-6|TRBV2|many
ASSHIPGANVLT
>TRBJ1-2|TRBV4-3|many
ASSHRWVSNYGYT
>TRBJ2-7|TRBV27|many
ASRLRGGNYEQY
>TRBJ2-7|TRBV20-1|medium-sized
SARWGAYPYEQY
>TRBJ1-1|TRBV7-9|many
ASSTEVTEAF
>TRBJ2-7|TRBV30|many
AWSVLGSGASYEQY
>TRBJ1-1|TRBV12-3/TRBV12-4|medium-sized
ASSLVGITTRAF
>TRBJ2-1|TRBV7-6|NA
ASSPQTGYHNEQF
>TRBJ2-5|TRBV18|many
ASSPLGKEETQY
>TRBJ1-2|TRBV7-8|many
ASSPTPLGANYGYT
>TRBJ1-1|TRBV5-1|many
ASSFGTAIMNTEAF
>TRBJ2-3|TRBV5-1|NA
ASSLAIDTQY
>TRBJ1-5|TRBV19|many
ASSISSFYQNQPQH
>TRBJ2-1|TRBV6-1|many
ASLGGILPNEQF
>TRBJ2-2|TRBV29-1|NA
SAGANTGELF
>TRBJ2-1|TRBV7-6|many
ASSQWTSLGNEQF
>TRBJ2-7|TRBV7-9|many
ASCTGFYEQY
>TRBJ2-7|TRBV15|once
ATSLSVSYEQY
>TRBJ2-7|TRBV5-1|many
ASSAEGGGKLSYEQY
>TRBJ1-5|TRBV12-3/TRBV12-4|NA
ASSFSRGPNQPQH
>TRBJ1-1|TRBV10-3|medium-sized
AIRPPGRGDAEAF
>TRBJ2-7|TRBV3-1|many
ASSQNSGTEQY
>TRBJ2-7|TRBV4-3|NA
ASSHLASGAYEQY
>TRBJ2-7|TRBV12-3/TRBV12-4|medium-sized
ASSWAPGQGYEQY
>TRBJ2-2|TRBV7-2|medium-sized
ASSLRQANTGELF
>TRBJ2-7|TRBV12-3/TRBV12-4|many
ASSTGTAAYEQY
>TRBJ2-7|TRBV12-3/TRBV12-4|many
ASSLPLHRDFNEQY
>TRBJ2-1|TRBV5-1|medium-sized
ASSRIWGRDYNEQF
>TRBJ1-2|TRBV12-3/TRBV12-4|many
ASSLVRQGEGGYT
>TRBJ2-3|TRBV7-3|many
ASSATSGSTDTQY
>TRBJ2-3|TRBV7-2|NA
ASLLAGRDTQY
>TRBJ2-7|TRBV14|many
ASSRQGHSEQY
>TRBJ2-7|TRBV7-6|medium-sized
ASSSQGSYEQY
>TRBJ1-1|TRBV6-5|many
ASSPSPPPGLTEAF
>TRBJ1-1|TRBV7-8|many
ASSLVQGVTEAF
>TRBJ1-2|TRBV12-3/TRBV12-4|NA
ASSFRDRGGGYT
>TRBJ2-1|TRBV7-6|medium-sized
ASSRGSIYNEQF